This T cell receptor beta chain was captured in a study of blood T cells in healthy people across ages. A J-beta primer mix and a sample-barcoded 5' primer were used in a second PCR of about 7 to 12 cycles. TCRdb reanalysed the 5' RACE reads using MiXCR and keeps one entry per CDR3 protein. The sample consists of around 800,000 distinct CDR3 sequences, roughly 60% of them appearing once. The amount of total RNA extracted per sample was at least 6 micrograms. In its sample, this clonotype was seen a few times. V shed 5 bases and J 3 bases; nucleotides not matched to a gene: 4. The CDR3 runs to 14 residues. Germline values: CDR1 LGHDT, CDR2 YNNKEL (reference sequence).

Sequencing was performed on blood. The clonotype was recovered from a man aged 30-40 years in good health. This chain connects TRBV3-1 to TRBJ1-2; 9 bases map to TRBD1. CDR3 sequence reads: CASSWDRDYYGYTF. The CDR3 DNA is TGTGCCAGCAGCTGGGACAGGGACTACTATGGCTACACCTTC. The full variable domain, rest sourced from reference TRBV3-1 and TRBJ1-2, is DTAVSQTPKYLVTQMGNDKSIKCEQNLGHDTMYWYKQDSKKFLKIMFSYNNKELIINETVPNRFSPKSPDKAHLNLHINSLELGDSAVYFCASSWDRDYYGYTFGSGTRLTVV.